This T cell receptor (beta chain) originates from a study of prognosis after radiotherapy for stage I lung cancer (dated by TCRdb to about 2021). The study in broad terms: Around 19 stage I NSCLC patients were enrolled in Nanjing, China, between 2018 and January 2019. Squamous cell carcinoma histology was identified in 7 or 8 patients, and adenocarcinoma histology was identified in some 11 patients. SBRT was delivered in 3 to 5 fractions with a biologically effective dose of at least 100 Gy, and image-guided IMRT or VMAT was used for delivery. In every patient, SBRT was given without any concurrent therapy. The cohort comprised more than ten men and about 6 women with a median age of around 74 years, ranging from about 53 to 90 years. All patients were regarded as medically inoperable, because of comorbidities in 12 patients and refusal of surgery in several patients. Enrolled patients comprised 12 to 15 with newly diagnosed primary stage I lung tumors and about five with oligometastatic NSCLC after surgical resection of the primary tumor. After SBRT, distant metastases developed in about 20% of the 19 patients at a median of 7 months, while the remaining 15 patients had no significant progression. A total of approximately 40 blood samples from some 19 patients were sequenced, with one sample obtained before and one obtained after SBRT for each patient. This study profiled peripheral blood TCR beta repertoires from stage I NSCLC patients before and after stereotactic body radiotherapy and linked the repertoires to distant failure. The research as a whole found: TRBV and TRBJ usage frequencies reportedly differed by metastasis status, in two V genes at baseline and in eight or nine V and two J genes after SBRT. The small cohort and short follow-up limited the study, so independent validation of the findings is needed. A decrease in unique TCR clone counts was observed after SBRT (median about 9,400 before versus around 6,200 after; Wilcoxon paired P=0.011). Tumor specificity of expanded TCR clones was not determined. No adjustment for multiple comparisons was applied to any of the reported P values. Post-SBRT Shannon entropy and its change from baseline were lower in patients who developed distant metastases; baseline Shannon entropy was not associated with metastases.

In this sample, this clonotype turned up many times. The specificity of this receptor is unknown. The sample holds no much larger clone one base away, and base qualities are not on file. Trimming removed 5 bases from V and 1 base from J, leaving 15 bases between the germline ends. Reading the germline V gene gives CDR1 SGHNT and CDR2 YENEEA. Measured from the cysteine to the phenylalanine, the CDR3 is 15 residues long. Only the CDR3 portion is preserved as DNA: 45 bases, with reading frame beginning at the first base. A history of other malignancies or of prior chemotherapy or radiotherapy was absent in all patients, and node-negative disease was shown on CT and PET/CT in all patients. At each of two time points, approximately 5.9 milliliters of peripheral venous blood were collected into EDTA tubes. PBMCs were isolated by Ficoll-Paque Plus density-gradient centrifugation. Right after collection, samples were kept at -80 degrees C until analysis.

The TCR beta CDR3 region was amplified from genomic DNA by two rounds of multiplex PCR. The first PCR round used primers specific to each TRBV and TRBJ gene, with sequences filed in Chinese patent CN105087789A. The second PCR round used universal primers. The Roche High Pure PCR Template Preparation Kit was used to extract genomic DNA from frozen PBMCs. The libraries underwent paired-end sequencing with 151 bp reads on an Illumina HiSeq 3000. Per the original workflow: CutAdapt was used to discard raw reads that did not contain the multiplex PCR primer sequences. PEAR was used to merge high-quality paired reads into contigs. TRB V, D and J gene segments were assigned to each contig with MiXCR by alignment to reference sequences. CDR3 sequences were clustered by base quality and sequence similarity to remove sequencing errors. Shannon entropy, normalized by the natural log of the productive TCR sequence number, served as the measure of diversity. Clonality was computed as one minus the ratio of Shannon entropy to the natural log of the number of unique clonotypes. Using the Youden index from ROC curves, the researchers picked the repertoire-metric cut-offs for progression-free survival, and all analyses were carried out in R 3.5.3. TCRdb passed the public sequencing reads through fastp at Q25 and MiXCR, retaining productive beta sequences. When rows share a CDR3 protein, they turn into one entry using the most common DNA and genes. None of the V and J calls come from the authors' own analysis; TCRdb made them. This sample gives around 29,000 distinct CDR3 sequences in total; 46% of them show up just once. Together, the top ten hold approximately 15% of the sample.

The TCR was taken from a donor over 45 with non-small cell lung cancer. The sequences come from PBMCs, collected before or after stereotactic body radiation therapy (not recorded which). The chain couples TRBV11-3 to TRBJ2-7, with an unclear D gene assignment. The nucleotide sequence is given as TGTGCCAGCAGCAAATCCCGGGTAGCTTCCTACGAGCAGTACTTC. This sequence encodes CASSKSRVASYEQYF.